Shown below are 13 T cell receptor beta chains from a single sample sequenced in a study of cytomegalovirus exposure and HLA in healthy donors. 60 Vbeta and 13 Jbeta primers were used in PCR. Sequencing was performed with immunoSEQ multiplex PCR; in TCRdb, only in-frame clones are kept and a portion is missing. The sample carries 200,000 or so clones, about three quarters recorded once. Sequenced sample: PBMCs. These receptors originate from a man younger than 35 in good health and CMV-seronegative.

The chain employs TRBV5-6 and TRBJ1-1; D is uncertain. The germline gives CDR1 SGHDT, CDR2 YYEEEE. The ends were cut back, 2 bases at V and 1 base at J, with 15 bases in the middle. The CDR3 is 16 residues long. CDR3 amino acids: CASSFETETGNTEAFF. CDR3 DNA: TGTGCCAGCAGCTTTGAGACTGAGACGGGGAACACTGAAGCTTTCTTT.

This clone showed up just a few times. This chain connects TRBV5-1 to TRBJ2-7, with 10 positions matching TRBD1. This CDR3 comprises 15 residues. CDR1 SGHRS and CDR2 YFSETQ come from the germline V gene. Trimming took 3 bases from V and 4 from J; bases not matched to a gene: 7. Here the CDR3 DNA reads TGCGCCAGCAGCTCACCGGGACAGGGGAAATACGAGCAGTACTTC. Amino acid sequence: CASSSPGQGKYEQYF.

The chain uses TRBV5-1 and TRBJ2-3; 9 bases map to TRBD2. Germline lookup yields CDR1 SGHRS and CDR2 YFSETQ. This CDR3 has 14 amino acids. Trimming cost V 7 bases and J 4 bases; bases outside gene matches: 7. For the CDR3, the DNA is TGCGCCAGCCAAGCTAGCGGGAATGCAGATACGCAGTATTTT. Translating it yields CASQASGNADTQYF.

The genes are TRBV6-1 and TRBJ2-2, with a possible D match to TRBD2 (6 bases). Trimming removed 7 bases from V and 3 bases from J, with 6 bases in between. Looked up from germline, CDR1 is MNHNS and CDR2 is SASEGT. The CDR3 runs 12 residues. CDR3 sequence: CASTGDTGELFF. The CDR3 DNA reads as TGTGCCAGCACGGGGGACACCGGGGAGCTGTTTTTT.

This clone was counted between two and nine times. This sequence joins TRBV7-9 and TRBJ2-3, with D hard to call. V dropped 1 base and J dropped 0 bases, with 11 bases sitting between them. The CDR3 is made up of 16 amino acids. Germline V lookup: CDR1 SEHNR, CDR2 FQNEAQ (reference sequence). CDR3 DNA sequence: TGTGCCAGCAGCTTAGGGTCCCGAGCTAGCACAGATACGCAGTATTTT. It codes for CASSLGSRASTDTQYF.

Remarks on this clone: Other DNA sequences of this sample code for an identical CDR3. J is TRBJ1-6 and V is TRBV5-6; D gene unclear. CDR1 and CDR2 from the germline V gene are SGHDT and YYEEEE. The V and J ends lost 0 bases and 6 bases respectively, with 4 bases between them. This CDR3 comprises 13 residues. The CDR3: CASSLDSNSPLHF. In DNA, the CDR3 is TGTGCCAGCAGCTTGGACAGTAATTCACCCCTCCACTTT.

In its sample, this clone is medium-sized (0.01 to 0.1%). CDR3 amino acids: CASSTGGDYNEQFF. Here the CDR3 DNA reads TGTGCCAGTAGCACCGGAGGTGACTACAATGAGCAGTTCTTC. This chain connects TRBV19 to TRBJ2-1; D might be TRBD2 (5 bases). Trimming cost V 6 bases and J 3 bases, with 12 bases left between them. The CDR3 has 14 amino acids. Germline V CDR1 and CDR2: LNHDA, SQIVND (reference sequence).

This clone was observed a handful of times. The chain couples TRBV30 to TRBJ1-1; possible D gene TRBD1, 5 bases. Germline V gene lookup returns CDR1 GTSNPN and CDR2 SVGIG (reference sequence). This CDR3 has 13 amino acids. V lost 2 bases and J 6 bases, leaving 13 bases between the germline ends. The CDR3 protein is CAWSRGGTAEAFF. Here the CDR3 DNA reads TGTGCCTGGAGTCGGGGGGGAACGGCTGAAGCTTTCTTT.

The V call is TRBV30, the J call TRBJ1-4; D is ambiguous. The germline V gene has CDR1 GTSNPN and CDR2 SVGIG (reference sequence). Between the trimmed V and J ends, which lost 2 bases and 5 bases, there was a span of 12 bases. The CDR3 contains 14 residues. CDR3 residues: CAWSIPEGNEKLFF. The CDR3 nucleotides read TGTGCCTGGAGTATCCCGGAGGGCAATGAAAAACTGTTTTTT.

V and J are TRBV6-5 and TRBJ2-1, with 8 bases matching TRBD1. The CDR3 length is 16 residues. Germline V lookup: CDR1 MNHEY, CDR2 SVGAGI. Unmatched junction bases numbered 3, after V lost 1 base and J lost 1 base. CDR3 coding DNA: TGTGCCAGCAGTTACTTCAGACAGGGGTCCTACAATGAGCAGTTCTTC. Translated: CASSYFRQGSYNEQFF.

The chain couples TRBV27 to TRBJ2-3, with TRBD1 identical over 8 bases. Germline assignment: CDR1 MNHEY and CDR2 SMNVEV (reference sequence). V lost 4 bases and J lost 0; bases outside the gene matches: 6. The CDR3 is 16 amino acids. Written as DNA, the CDR3 is TGTGCCAGCAGTTCCTACAGGGGGGCTAGCACAGATACGCAGTATTTT. Protein product: CASSSYRGASTDTQYF.

The rearrangement joins TRBV10-3 to TRBJ2-5; TRBD2 matches 13 bases. Unmatched junction bases numbered 3, after V lost 6 bases and J lost 2 bases. Germline CDR1 reads ENHRY; CDR2 reads SYGVKD. CDR3 length: 15 residues. For the CDR3, the DNA is TGTGCCATCAGAGGGACTAGCGGGGAACAAGAGACCCAGTACTTC. It encodes CAIRGTSGEQETQYF.

The chain uses TRBV30 and TRBJ2-7, with D unclear. There are 10 residues in the CDR3. Germline CDR1 and CDR2: GTSNPN and SVGIG (reference sequence). V was clipped by 7 bases and J by 1 base, with 5 bases between them. CDR3 amino acids: CAFGSYEQYF. For the CDR3, the DNA is TGTGCCTTCGGGTCCTACGAGCAGTACTTC.